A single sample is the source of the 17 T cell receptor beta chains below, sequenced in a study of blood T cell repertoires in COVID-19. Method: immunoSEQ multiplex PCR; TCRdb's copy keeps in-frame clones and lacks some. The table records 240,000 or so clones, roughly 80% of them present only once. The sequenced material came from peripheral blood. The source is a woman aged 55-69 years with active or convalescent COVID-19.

CDR3: CASSQEGQGIYGYTF. CDR3 nucleotides: TGCGCCAGCAGCCAAGAGGGACAGGGGATCTATGGCTACACCTTC. V and J are TRBV4-3 and TRBJ1-2; 10 nucleotides agree with TRBD1. From germline, CDR1 is LGHNA and CDR2 YSLEER. The CDR3 runs to 15 residues. V shed 0 bases and J 4 bases; nucleotides not matched to a gene: 2.

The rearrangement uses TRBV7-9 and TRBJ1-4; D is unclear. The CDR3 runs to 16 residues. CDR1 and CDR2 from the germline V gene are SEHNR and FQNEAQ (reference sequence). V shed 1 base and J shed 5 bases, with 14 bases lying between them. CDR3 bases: TGTGCCAGCAGCTTAGGTTACGAGGCGCAGAATGAAAAACTGTTTTTT. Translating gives CASSLGYEAQNEKLFF.

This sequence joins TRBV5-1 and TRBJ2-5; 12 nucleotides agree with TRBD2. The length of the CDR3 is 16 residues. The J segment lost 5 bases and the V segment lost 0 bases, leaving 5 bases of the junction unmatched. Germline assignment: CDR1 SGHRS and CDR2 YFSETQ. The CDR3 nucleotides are TGCGCCAGCAGCTTGGGACTAGCGGGGGCCCGGGAGACCCAGTACTTC. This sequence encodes CASSLGLAGARETQYF. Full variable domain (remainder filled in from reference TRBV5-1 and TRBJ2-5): KAGVTQTPRYLIKTRGQQVTLSCSPISGHRSVSWYQQTPGQGLQFLFEYFSETQRNKGNFPGRFSGRQFSNSRSEMNVSTLELGDSALYLCASSLGLAGARETQYFGPGTRLLVL.

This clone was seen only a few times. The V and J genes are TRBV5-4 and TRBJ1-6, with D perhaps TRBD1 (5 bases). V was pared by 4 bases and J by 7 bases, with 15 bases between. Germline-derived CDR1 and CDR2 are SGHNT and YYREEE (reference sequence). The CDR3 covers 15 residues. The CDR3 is CASSDDRRANSPLHF. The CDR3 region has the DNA TGTGCCAGCAGCGACGACAGAAGAGCGAATTCACCCCTCCACTTT.

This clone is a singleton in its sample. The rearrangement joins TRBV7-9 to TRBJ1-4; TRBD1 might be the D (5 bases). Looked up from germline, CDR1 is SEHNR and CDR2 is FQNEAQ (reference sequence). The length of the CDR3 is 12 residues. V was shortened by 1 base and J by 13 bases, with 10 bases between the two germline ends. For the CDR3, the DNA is TGTGCCAGCAGCTTAGAAGACAGCAGACTGTTTTTT. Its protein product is CASSLEDSRLFF.

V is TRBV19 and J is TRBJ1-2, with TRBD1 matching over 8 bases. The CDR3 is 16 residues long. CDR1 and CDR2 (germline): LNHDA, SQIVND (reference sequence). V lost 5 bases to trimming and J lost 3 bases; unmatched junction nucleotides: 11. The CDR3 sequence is CASSPGRTGRDYGYTF. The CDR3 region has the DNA TGTGCCAGTAGTCCCGGCCGGACAGGGAGGGACTATGGCTACACCTTC.

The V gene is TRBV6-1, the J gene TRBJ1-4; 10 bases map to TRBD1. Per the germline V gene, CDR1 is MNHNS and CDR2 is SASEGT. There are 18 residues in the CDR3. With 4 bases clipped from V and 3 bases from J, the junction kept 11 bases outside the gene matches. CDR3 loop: CASSGGGTGEGANEKLFF. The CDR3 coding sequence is TGTGCCAGCAGTGGGGGTGGGACAGGGGAAGGAGCTAATGAAAAACTGTTTTTT.

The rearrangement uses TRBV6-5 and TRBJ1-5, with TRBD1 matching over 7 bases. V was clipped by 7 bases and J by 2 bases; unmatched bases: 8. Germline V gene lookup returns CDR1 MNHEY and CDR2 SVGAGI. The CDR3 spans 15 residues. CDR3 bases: TGTGCCAGCAAAGCAAGTACAGGGGGCAATCAGCCCCAGCATTTT. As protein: CASKASTGGNQPQHF.

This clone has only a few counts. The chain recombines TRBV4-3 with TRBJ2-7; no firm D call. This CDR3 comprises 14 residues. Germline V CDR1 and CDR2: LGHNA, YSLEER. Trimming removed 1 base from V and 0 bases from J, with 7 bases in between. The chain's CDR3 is CASSQAASSYEQYF. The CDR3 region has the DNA TGCGCCAGCAGCCAAGCGGCTAGCTCCTACGAGCAGTACTTC.

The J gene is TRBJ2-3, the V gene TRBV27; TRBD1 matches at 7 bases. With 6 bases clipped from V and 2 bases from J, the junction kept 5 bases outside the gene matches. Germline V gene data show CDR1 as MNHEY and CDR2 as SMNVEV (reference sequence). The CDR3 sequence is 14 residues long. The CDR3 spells CASSLGGVTDTQYF. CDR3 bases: TGTGCCAGCAGCCTAGGGGGCGTCACAGATACGCAGTATTTT.

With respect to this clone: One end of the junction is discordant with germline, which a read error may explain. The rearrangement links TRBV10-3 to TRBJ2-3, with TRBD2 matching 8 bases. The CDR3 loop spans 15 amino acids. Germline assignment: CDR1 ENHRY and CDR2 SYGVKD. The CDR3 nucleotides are TGTGCCATCAGTGTTGGCGGGGGGAACACAAATACGCAGTATTTT. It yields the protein CAISVGGGNTNTQYF.

This CDR3 is CSASSYRRGGRGTDTQYF. The CDR3 region has the DNA TGCAGTGCTAGTTCCTACCGGCGGGGGGGACGGGGCACAGATACGCAGTATTTT. V usage is TRBV20-1 and J usage is TRBJ2-3, with 9 bases identical to TRBD2. CDR3 size: 18 residues. Germline V gene data show CDR1 as DFQATT and CDR2 as SNEGSKA (reference sequence). V lost 3 bases and J lost 1; bases outside the gene matches: 14.

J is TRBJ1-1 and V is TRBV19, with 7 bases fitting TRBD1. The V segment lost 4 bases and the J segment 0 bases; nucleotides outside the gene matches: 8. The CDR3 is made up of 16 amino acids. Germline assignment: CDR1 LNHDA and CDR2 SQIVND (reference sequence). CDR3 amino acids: CASSNTATGVNTEAFF. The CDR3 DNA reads TGTGCCAGTAGTAACACGGCTACAGGGGTGAACACTGAAGCTTTCTTT.

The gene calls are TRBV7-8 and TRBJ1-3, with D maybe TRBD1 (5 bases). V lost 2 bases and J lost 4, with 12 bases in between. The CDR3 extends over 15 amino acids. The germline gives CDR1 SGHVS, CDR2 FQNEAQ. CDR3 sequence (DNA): TGTGCCAGCAGCTTAATACCAGGGCAAGGAAACACCATATATTTT. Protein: CASSLIPGQGNTIYF.

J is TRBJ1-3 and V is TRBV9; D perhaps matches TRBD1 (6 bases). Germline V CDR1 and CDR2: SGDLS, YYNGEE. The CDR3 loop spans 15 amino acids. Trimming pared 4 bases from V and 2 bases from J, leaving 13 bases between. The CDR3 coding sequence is TGTGCCAGCAGCCCCTCAGGGGCGGCTGGAAACACCATATATTTT. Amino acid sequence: CASSPSGAAGNTIYF.

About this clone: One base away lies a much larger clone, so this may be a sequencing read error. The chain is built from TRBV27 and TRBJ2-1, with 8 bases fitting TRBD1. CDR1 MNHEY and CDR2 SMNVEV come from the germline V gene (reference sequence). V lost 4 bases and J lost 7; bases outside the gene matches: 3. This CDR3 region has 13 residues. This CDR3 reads CASSSRTGNEQFF. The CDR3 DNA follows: TGTGCCAGCAGTTCCCGGACAGGGAATGAGCAGTTCTTC.

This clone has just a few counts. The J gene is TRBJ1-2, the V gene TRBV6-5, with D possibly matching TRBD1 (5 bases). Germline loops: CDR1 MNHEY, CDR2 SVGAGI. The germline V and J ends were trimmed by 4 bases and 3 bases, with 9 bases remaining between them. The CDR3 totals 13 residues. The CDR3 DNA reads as TGTGCCAGCAGTTCCAGGGTGGACTATGGCTACACCTTC. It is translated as CASSSRVDYGYTF.